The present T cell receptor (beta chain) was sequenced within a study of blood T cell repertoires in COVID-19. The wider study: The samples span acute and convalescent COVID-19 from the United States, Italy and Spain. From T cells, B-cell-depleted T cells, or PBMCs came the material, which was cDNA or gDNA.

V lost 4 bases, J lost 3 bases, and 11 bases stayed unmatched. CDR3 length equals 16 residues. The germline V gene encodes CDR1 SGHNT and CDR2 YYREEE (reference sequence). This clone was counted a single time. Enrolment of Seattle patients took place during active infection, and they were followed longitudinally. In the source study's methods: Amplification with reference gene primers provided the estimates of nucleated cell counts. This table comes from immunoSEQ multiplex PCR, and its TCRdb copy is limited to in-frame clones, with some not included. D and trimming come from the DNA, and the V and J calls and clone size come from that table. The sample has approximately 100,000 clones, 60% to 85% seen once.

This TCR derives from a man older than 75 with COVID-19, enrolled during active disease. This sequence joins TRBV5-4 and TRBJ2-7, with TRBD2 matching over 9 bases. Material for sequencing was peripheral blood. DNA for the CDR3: TGTGCCAGCAGCCCGAGGGGCGGGAGGGCAGGCTACGAGCAGTACTTC. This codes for CASSPRGGRAGYEQYF.